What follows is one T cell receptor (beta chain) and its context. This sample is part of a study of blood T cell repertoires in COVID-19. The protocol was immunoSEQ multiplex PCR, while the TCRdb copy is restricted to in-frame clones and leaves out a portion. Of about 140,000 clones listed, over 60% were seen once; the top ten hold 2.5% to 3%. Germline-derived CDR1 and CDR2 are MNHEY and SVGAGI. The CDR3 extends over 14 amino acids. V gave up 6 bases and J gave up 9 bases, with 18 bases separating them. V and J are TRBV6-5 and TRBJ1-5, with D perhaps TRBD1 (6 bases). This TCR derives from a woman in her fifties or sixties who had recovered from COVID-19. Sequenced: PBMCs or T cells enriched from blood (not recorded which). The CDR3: CASSADRTILPQHF. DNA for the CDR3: TGTGCCAGCAGCGCAGACAGGACCATCTTGCCCCAGCATTTT.